The clone carrying this TCR beta chain was seen a single time. The sample belongs to a study of blood T cell repertoires in COVID-19. Study-level information: Acute-phase and convalescent COVID-19 samples originated in the United States, Italy and Spain. PBMCs, B-cell-depleted T cells, or T cells were the source of the cDNA or gDNA that made up the material.

Germline loops: CDR1 MGHDK, CDR2 SYGVNS. V was clipped by 8 bases and J by 7 bases, with 21 bases between them. The CDR3 length is 14 residues. Per the original methods: Estimates of nucleated cell counts were drawn from the amplification of reference gene primers. Method: immunoSEQ multiplex PCR; TCRdb's copy keeps in-frame clones and lacks some. The DNA gave D and trimming, while V, J and clone size come from that table. The sample yields some 200,000 clones, about 80% seen once. The clonotype was recovered from a woman in her 70s with acute or convalescent COVID-19. The sequenced sample consisted of peripheral blood. This chain joins TRBV25-1 and TRBJ2-7; D is perhaps TRBD1 (6 bases). This chain's CDR3 is CASSDSITTWEQYF. CDR3 in DNA: TGTGCCAGCTCGGACAGCATTACGACCTGGGAGCAGTACTTC.